This TCR beta chain was captured by sequencing in a study of breast tumors, draining lymph nodes, adjacent tissues. MiXCR, run by TCRdb on the multiplex PCR reads, gives a single entry per CDR3 protein. Here the sample spans about 200,000 distinct CDR3 sequences, 31% being singletons. Samples came from axillary lymph nodes draining the breast cancer. Note on this clonotype: Its antigen is not known. A much bigger clone sits one base away, suggesting this may be a read error.

The germline V gene has CDR1 DFQATT and CDR2 SNEGSKA (reference sequence). The CDR3 is 15 amino acids. V shed 7 bases and J shed 6 bases, with 22 bases lying between them. Whole-study findings and limits: Tumor TCR diversity was below lymph nodes but above nontumor tissue. Compared with basal-like, luminal-like tumors shared significantly more repertoire with nontumor tissue. That most tumor T cells come from lymph nodes remained unproven.

Sequences were obtained from axillary lymph node tissue. This clonotype was obtained from a female donor with breast cancer. Some clones in this sample may be carry-over from other donors' samples. This chain uses TRBV20-1 with TRBJ1-5, with TRBD1 as a possible D gene (6 bases). Written as DNA, the CDR3 is TGCAGTGTCACCAGACAGGCTCGAGGCACTCAGCCCCAGCATTTT. Residues: CSVTRQARGTQPQHF.